The 2 T cell receptor beta chains in this list originate from one sample, sequenced in a study of beta chain features in type 1 diabetes. General study findings and limits: Moderately but significantly shorter TCRB CDR3s were found in Type 1 diabetes patients in all four CD4+ subsets.

No antigen is known for these receptors. Expressed TCRB transcripts got sequenced, as all isolated RNA was reverse transcribed. The table came from immunoSEQ multiplex PCR; TCRdb's copy has only in-frame clones and leaves some out. The repertoire holds under 200,000 clones, with about 9% as singletons. The source material was central memory CD4+ T cells from blood. The receptors were gathered from a young woman with type 1 diabetes.

The table lists this clone with a few counts. The chain uses TRBV9 and TRBJ2-2; 9 bases fit TRBD2. Germline V gives CDR1 SGDLS, CDR2 YYNGEE. The CDR3 has 16 amino acids. V gave up 7 bases and J gave up 0 bases; unmatched junction bases: 7. For the CDR3, the DNA is TGTGCCAGCGCCCGAGCTAGCGGGGCGAACACCGGGGAGCTGTTTTTT. It codes for CASARASGANTGELFF.

This clone was seen a few times. The sample carries other DNA sequences with the same CDR3. V gene TRBV6-1 combines with J gene TRBJ2-6; D gene uncertain. V dropped 0 bases and J dropped 1 base, with 7 bases sitting between them. CDR1 and CDR2 (germline): MNHNS, SASEGT. CDR3 length: 16 amino acids. This CDR3 reads CASSEASRSGANVLTF. The CDR3 bases are TGTGCCAGCAGTGAAGCTAGTAGATCTGGGGCCAACGTCCTGACTTTC.